These 9 T cell receptor beta chains were all obtained from the same sample, sequenced in a study of blood T cells in healthy people across ages. A second roughly 6 to 12 cycle PCR used barcoded and J-beta primers. From the 5' RACE reads, TCRdb called clonotypes with MiXCR, one entry per CDR3 protein. Among about 1,500,000 distinct CDR3 sequences listed, roughly 28% were seen once. Sequenced sample: blood. Every receptor here comes from a woman aged 25 to 39 in good health.

This clonotype appeared a few times. The chain uses TRBV7-2 and TRBJ2-3; 9 positions agree with TRBD2. Germline V lookup: CDR1 SGHTA, CDR2 FQGNSA. This CDR3 is built from 16 residues. Trimming took 1 base from V and 3 from J; bases not matched to a gene: 5. CDR3 protein: CASSLVSSGATDTQYF. CDR3 coding DNA: TGTGCCAGCAGCTTAGTGTCTAGCGGGGCAACAGATACGCAGTATTTT.

This clonotype was seen a few times. V and J are TRBV20-1 and TRBJ1-1, with TRBD1 identical over 7 bases. J lost 3 bases, V lost 2 bases, and 6 bases had no gene match. This CDR3 has 14 residues. The V gene's germline CDR1 is DFQATT and CDR2 SNEGSKA (reference sequence). The CDR3 nucleotides read TGCAGTGCTAGACCAGGGGGGCCAGACACTGAAGCTTTCTTT. Translated: CSARPGGPDTEAFF.

This clonotype was recorded at least ten times. The chain links TRBV7-9 to TRBJ2-6; D gene uncertain. With 2 bases removed from V and 4 bases from J, the gap between germline ends came to 9 bases. The germline V gene has CDR1 SEHNR and CDR2 FQNEAQ (reference sequence). The CDR3 length is 15 residues. The CDR3, as DNA: TGTGCCAGCAGCTTACTTACAACGGGGGCCAACGTCCTGACTTTC. The encoded protein is CASSLLTTGANVLTF.

The chain couples TRBV25-1 to TRBJ2-5; D is unresolved. CDR1 and CDR2 from the germline V gene are MGHDK and SYGVNS. Trimming shortened V by 7 bases and J by 0 bases, and 12 bases separated the two germline ends. The CDR3 has 14 amino acids. CDR3 sequence: CASTPSTNQETQYF. CDR3 in DNA: TGTGCCAGCACCCCGTCAACAAACCAAGAGACCCAGTACTTC.

This rearrangement joins TRBV4-3 to TRBJ2-1; D is unresolved. Germline CDR1 reads LGHNA; CDR2 reads YSLEER. Trimming removed 4 bases from V and 4 bases from J, with 8 bases in between. The CDR3 totals 13 residues. The CDR3 is CASSPINYNEQFF. The CDR3 coding sequence is TGCGCCAGCAGCCCGATCAATTACAATGAGCAGTTCTTC.

Many counts were recorded for this clonotype. The DNA of the CDR3 is TGTGCCAGCAGTGAATACGACGGGGCCTACGAGCAGTACTTC. This sequence encodes CASSEYDGAYEQYF. The chain is built from TRBV25-1 and TRBJ2-7; a weak D match, TRBD2 (5 bases). The germline V gene encodes CDR1 MGHDK and CDR2 SYGVNS. Trimming took 0 bases from V and 2 from J, leaving 8 bases between them. The CDR3 covers 14 residues.

The CDR3 is CASSLVLGEGLGNEQFF. CDR3 DNA sequence: TGTGCCAGCAGCTTAGTTCTAGGTGAGGGCCTTGGGAATGAGCAGTTCTTC. The chain is built from TRBV7-6 and TRBJ2-1, with D maybe TRBD2 (5 bases). The CDR3 loop spans 17 amino acids. The germline gives CDR1 SGHVS, CDR2 FNYEAQ. The V gene lost 1 base and the J gene lost 7 bases, with 20 bases spanning the gap.

Only one count was recorded for this clonotype. The chain carries TRBV20-1 and TRBJ1-5, with D unclear. This CDR3 is 14 amino acids long. V was cut by 2 bases and J by 4 bases, with 12 bases left in between. Germline CDR1 is DFQATT and CDR2 is SNEGSKA (reference sequence). CDR3 protein: CSARSELGNQPQHF. The CDR3 DNA sequence: TGCAGTGCTAGAAGCGAACTGGGGAATCAGCCCCAGCATTTT.

The V and J genes are TRBV7-2 and TRBJ2-7; the match to TRBD2 covers 7 bases. J was trimmed by 5 bases and V by 3 bases; bases with no gene match: 7. The CDR3 covers 14 residues. Germline V gene sequence: CDR1 SGHTA, CDR2 FQGNSA. CDR3 sequence: CASSFHGRKNEQYF. In nucleotides, the CDR3 is TGTGCCAGCAGCTTCCACGGGAGGAAAAACGAGCAGTACTTC.